These 29 T cell receptor beta chains came from one sample sequenced in a study of T-cell memory formation after mild COVID-19. One entry per CDR3 protein results from TCRdb running MiXCR on the 5' RACE reads. The table lists 450,000 or so distinct CDR3 sequences, around 25% of them singletons. The sequenced sample was PBMCs or a T cell subset sorted from them (not recorded which). These receptors came from an adult woman who had mild COVID-19 (a few samples of this study predate the infection). Cell type and time point are not known.

This chain connects TRBV4-1 to TRBJ2-3; D gene unclear. Germline V gives CDR1 MGHRA, CDR2 YSYEKL. The CDR3 is made up of 15 amino acids. Trimming cost V 0 bases and J 0 bases, with 7 bases left between them. The CDR3 reads CASSQEPLSTDTQYF. CDR3 nucleotides: TGCGCCAGCAGCCAAGAGCCCTTAAGCACAGATACGCAGTATTTT.

This clonotype came up a few times. V is TRBV29-1 and J is TRBJ1-5; 10 bases map to TRBD1. This CDR3 spans 14 amino acids. V was pared by 6 bases and J by 6 bases, with 8 bases of the junction left unmatched. CDR1 and CDR2 (germline): SQVTM, ANQGSEA. The CDR3 is CSVGEGTGAQPQHF. The CDR3 DNA reads TGCAGCGTGGGGGAGGGGACAGGGGCTCAGCCCCAGCATTTT.

This clonotype appeared a few times. This rearrangement joins TRBV7-9 to TRBJ2-3, with 7 bases matching TRBD2. V was clipped by 5 bases and J by 0 bases; unmatched bases: 14. Germline values: CDR1 SEHNR, CDR2 FQNEAQ (reference sequence). This CDR3 spans 18 amino acids. This chain's CDR3 is CASSAPSRENPSTDTQYF. The CDR3 DNA reads TGTGCCAGCAGCGCGCCCTCGCGGGAGAATCCTAGCACAGATACGCAGTATTTT.

This clonotype was recorded many times. This chain links TRBV5-1 with TRBJ2-2, with D uncertain. Germline CDR1 is SGHRS and CDR2 is YFSETQ. The V end lost 0 bases, the J end lost 4 bases, and 7 bases lay between the germline ends. The CDR3 loop spans 14 amino acids. DNA of the CDR3: TGCGCCAGCAGCTTGGGAGAGTCCACCGGGGAGCTGTTTTTT. Translated: CASSLGESTGELFF. The whole variable domain, remainder taken from reference TRBV5-1 and TRBJ2-2, is KAGVTQTPRYLIKTRGQQVTLSCSPISGHRSVSWYQQTPGQGLQFLFEYFSETQRNKGNFPGRFSGRQFSNSRSEMNVSTLELGDSALYLCASSLGESTGELFFGEGSRLTVL.

The chain joins TRBV7-9 to TRBJ2-7; TRBD1 agrees at 7 bases. V lost 3 bases to trimming and J lost 3 bases; unmatched junction nucleotides: 8. Germline loops: CDR1 SEHNR, CDR2 FQNEAQ (reference sequence). The CDR3 length is 15 residues. CDR3 residues: CASSLNRDSFYEQYF. Here the CDR3 DNA reads TGTGCCAGCAGCTTGAACCGGGACAGCTTCTACGAGCAGTACTTC.

This clonotype was observed a handful of times. The rearrangement links TRBV18 to TRBJ2-6; D is uncertain. The CDR3 is 17 residues long. CDR1 and CDR2 from the germline V gene are KGHSH and LQKENI. V was cut by 3 bases and J by 0 bases, with 12 bases left in between. The CDR3, as DNA: TGTGCCAGCTCACCTGTATGCAGGAACTCTGGGGCCAACGTCCTGACTTTC. It is translated as CASSPVCRNSGANVLTF.

V usage is TRBV5-1 and J usage is TRBJ2-1; D uncertain. The CDR3 extends over 15 amino acids. CDR1 is SGHRS, CDR2 YFSETQ, per germline. V dropped 4 bases and J dropped 0 bases, with 11 bases sitting between them. In nucleotides, the CDR3 is TGCGCCAGCAGCGTCGCTGATGCCTCCTACAATGAGCAGTTCTTC. It yields the protein CASSVADASYNEQFF.

This clonotype came up a few times. This chain connects TRBV24-1 to TRBJ2-2; maybe TRBD1 (6 bases). V lost 4 bases, J lost 7 bases, and 12 bases lay in between. The germline V gene encodes CDR1 KGHDR and CDR2 SFDVKD. This CDR3 is built from 14 residues. The CDR3 reads CATSEQGRVGELFF. CDR3 DNA sequence: TGTGCCACCAGTGAACAGGGCAGGGTCGGGGAGCTGTTTTTT.

This chain joins TRBV5-1 and TRBJ2-1; D may be TRBD2 (6 bases). The germline V gene has CDR1 SGHRS and CDR2 YFSETQ. V was clipped by 0 bases and J by 6 bases, with 10 bases between them. The CDR3 spans 14 residues. CDR3 in amino acids: CASSLGDFGNEQFF. The CDR3 bases are TGCGCCAGCAGCTTGGGGGACTTCGGCAATGAGCAGTTCTTC.

The V and J genes are TRBV19 and TRBJ1-1; D unresolved. The CDR3 has 14 amino acids. Germline V lookup: CDR1 LNHDA, CDR2 SQIVND (reference sequence). Trimming removed 3 bases at V and 5 bases at J, with 13 bases between. CDR3 nucleotides: TGTGCCAGTAGTATGCTCGAGGGTTGGACTGAAGCTTTCTTT. It encodes CASSMLEGWTEAFF.

In this sample, this clonotype turned up a few times. The J gene is TRBJ2-7, the V gene TRBV7-9; TRBD2 might be the D (6 bases). Germline V gives CDR1 SEHNR, CDR2 FQNEAQ (reference sequence). The germline V and J ends were trimmed by 5 bases and 2 bases, with 10 bases remaining between them. This CDR3 has 13 residues. In DNA, the CDR3 is TGTGCCAGCAGCCGGGAGTCCCCCTACGAGCAGTACTTC. It is translated as CASSRESPYEQYF.

The V gene is TRBV7-7, the J gene TRBJ2-1; maybe TRBD1 (6 bases). The CDR3 length is 14 residues. V was cut by 1 base and J by 7 bases, with 11 bases left in between. In germline, CDR1 is SSHAT, CDR2 FNYEAQ (reference sequence). The CDR3 here is CASSLVQGTNEQFF. The CDR3 region has the DNA TGTGCCAGCAGCTTAGTACAGGGTACGAATGAGCAGTTCTTC.

The gene calls are TRBV15 and TRBJ2-4; D may be TRBD1 (6 bases). The CDR3 sequence is 14 residues long. The V and J ends lost 4 bases and 4 bases respectively, with 11 bases between them. Germline V gives CDR1 LNHNV, CDR2 YYDKDF (reference sequence). The CDR3 protein is CATSMDRLKNIQYF. The CDR3 coding sequence is TGTGCCACCAGCATGGACAGACTGAAAAACATTCAGTACTTC.

J is TRBJ2-1 and V is TRBV9; D ambiguous. V lost 0 bases to trimming and J lost 8 bases, with 21 bases between them. This CDR3 comprises 17 residues. Germline V lookup: CDR1 SGDLS, CDR2 YYNGEE. In DNA, the CDR3 is TGTGCCAGCAGCGTAGCGGTTTTGAGACAAACGGTCGATGAGCAGTTCTTC. Translated, it gives CASSVAVLRQTVDEQFF.

This chain links TRBV6-2 or TRBV6-3 with TRBJ2-7; the D gene is possibly TRBD2 (7 bases). Germline V CDR1 and CDR2: MNHEY, SVGEGT. The CDR3 spans 13 residues. With 5 bases removed from V and 2 bases from J, the gap between germline ends came to 10 bases. The chain's CDR3 is CASSAGATYEQYF. CDR3 nucleotide sequence: TGTGCCAGCAGTGCGGGGGCAACCTACGAGCAGTACTTC.

The chain combines TRBV24-1 with TRBJ1-2; perhaps TRBD1 as D (6 bases). Germline V gene lookup returns CDR1 KGHDR and CDR2 SFDVKD. Trimming took off 5 bases at V and 0 bases at J, with 21 bases between the two ends. The CDR3 is 18 amino acids. As DNA, the CDR3 is TGTGCCACCAGTGCCCCGGTTGGCAGGGGCGATGCTAACTATGGCTACACCTTC. Translated: CATSAPVGRGDANYGYTF.

The chain carries TRBV20-1 and TRBJ2-1; 7 nucleotides line up with TRBD2. The CDR3 length is 13 residues. Trimming at V came to 8 bases and at J to 7 bases, leaving 11 bases not matched to a gene. Germline V CDR1 and CDR2: DFQATT, SNEGSKA (reference sequence). In DNA form, the CDR3 reads TGCAGTCATAGCGGGCTGGGTAGGAATGAGCAGTTCTTC. As protein: CSHSGLGRNEQFF.

This clonotype was seen a few times. CDR3 sequence reads: CASSVSPLAGGRTISGANVLTF. The DNA for the CDR3 is TGTGCCAGCAGCGTCAGCCCTCTAGCGGGGGGAAGAACAATCTCTGGGGCCAACGTCCTGACTTTC. The chain has TRBV14 and TRBJ2-6; 11 nucleotides line up with TRBD2. Trimming removed 5 bases from V and 0 bases from J; junction bases left unmatched: 18. Germline values: CDR1 SGHDN, CDR2 FVKESK. The CDR3 runs to 22 residues.

This chain connects TRBV20-1 to TRBJ1-5; TRBD1 aligns across 8 bases. Germline V gene data show CDR1 as DFQATT and CDR2 as SNEGSKA (reference sequence). The CDR3 runs 16 residues. The junction had 8 bases not matched to a gene; V was cut back by 1 base and J by 3 bases. The CDR3 loop reads CSARGEGQVYNQPQHF. CDR3 nucleotides: TGCAGTGCTAGAGGTGAGGGACAGGTATACAATCAGCCCCAGCATTTT.

This clonotype has only a few counts. This chain joins TRBV15 and TRBJ2-3; unclear D gene. Germline CDR1 LNHNV, CDR2 YYDKDF (reference sequence). V was cut by 4 bases and J by 7 bases, with 9 bases left in between. The CDR3 is made up of 12 amino acids. The CDR3 region has the DNA TGTGCCACCAGCAATGAGTGGTATACGCAGTATTTT. Translating it yields CATSNEWYTQYF.

This clonotype was detected a few times. The chain carries TRBV7-9 and TRBJ1-2; 7 nucleotides line up with TRBD1. V shed 4 bases, J shed 7 bases, and the junction held 9 bases outside the gene matches. Germline CDR1 reads SEHNR; CDR2 reads FQNEAQ (reference sequence). The CDR3 totals 14 residues. DNA of the CDR3: TGTGCCAGCAGCTCCGGTGGAACAGGGGTTGGCTACACCTTC. This codes for CASSSGGTGVGYTF.

CDR3 in DNA: TGCAGCGTAGACAGGGGGTTGATAAATGAGCAGTTCTTC. It translates to CSVDRGLINEQFF. V usage is TRBV29-1 and J usage is TRBJ2-1, with 9 bases identical to TRBD1. Germline V gives CDR1 SQVTM, CDR2 ANQGSEA. J gave up 7 bases and V 6 bases, and 7 bases lay outside the gene matches. The CDR3 is made up of 13 amino acids.

The chain joins TRBV7-2 to TRBJ2-7; the match to TRBD2 covers 9 bases. This CDR3 has 13 residues. With V trimmed by 6 bases and J by 5 bases, 5 bases remained unmatched. The germline gives CDR1 SGHTA, CDR2 FQGNSA. The CDR3 nucleotides read TGTGCCAGCAGGGGTCCTAGCGGGAACGAGCAGTACTTC. Encoded protein: CASRGPSGNEQYF.

The chain couples TRBV5-1 to TRBJ2-2; tentatively, D is TRBD1 (5 bases). Trimming left V 1 base short and J 4 bases short, with 17 bases between. The CDR3 has 17 amino acids. CDR1 is SGHRS and CDR2 is YFSETQ in the germline V gene. As DNA, the CDR3 is TGCGCCAGCAGCTTGTTGGGGCTTCTAACTTCCACCGGGGAGCTGTTTTTT. This sequence encodes CASSLLGLLTSTGELFF.

The chain recombines TRBV3-1 with TRBJ2-4; 8 nucleotides line up with TRBD2. Germline CDR1 and CDR2: LGHDT and YNNKEL (reference sequence). J gave up 10 bases and V 1 base, and 6 bases lay outside the gene matches. The CDR3 loop spans 14 amino acids. The chain's CDR3 is CASSQAGTRNIQYF. The DNA of the CDR3 is TGTGCCAGCAGCCAAGCCGGGACTAGAAATATTCAGTACTTC.

The chain is built from TRBV7-6 and TRBJ2-1; the D call may be TRBD1 or TRBD2 (5 bases each). Germline V lookup: CDR1 SGHVS, CDR2 FNYEAQ. CDR3 length: 13 residues. Trimming took off 7 bases at V and 9 bases at J, with 16 bases between the two ends. CDR3 in DNA: TGTGCCAGCACAGATGGGGGTGTCGGTGAGCAGTTCTTC. Its translation: CASTDGGVGEQFF.

In its sample, this clonotype was seen a few times. The junction does not match germline at one end; this may be a read error. This chain links TRBV24-1 with TRBJ2-1; D tentatively fits TRBD1 or TRBD2 (6 bases each). This CDR3 has 13 residues. From germline, CDR1 is KGHDR and CDR2 SFDVKD. The CDR3 region is CATSQGLRDALNF. The CDR3 nucleotides are TGTGCCACCAGTCAGGGGTTGCGGGATGCCTTAAACTTC.

The V call is TRBV20-1, the J call TRBJ2-2; D perhaps matches TRBD1 (5 bases). This CDR3 contains 14 residues. V lost 3 bases and J 6 bases, leaving 14 bases between the germline ends. The germline gives CDR1 DFQATT, CDR2 SNEGSKA (reference sequence). The CDR3 reads CSASASGYSGELFF. CDR3 nucleotides: TGCAGTGCTAGTGCCTCAGGGTATTCCGGGGAGCTGTTTTTT.

The chain joins TRBV12-3 or TRBV12-4 to TRBJ1-2; D is perhaps TRBD1 (5 bases). The CDR3 extends over 13 amino acids. Trimming left V 6 bases short and J 3 bases short, with 11 bases between. The CDR3 spells CASSRQLYYGYTF. CDR3 DNA: TGTGCCAGCAGCCGACAGCTTTACTATGGCTACACCTTC.